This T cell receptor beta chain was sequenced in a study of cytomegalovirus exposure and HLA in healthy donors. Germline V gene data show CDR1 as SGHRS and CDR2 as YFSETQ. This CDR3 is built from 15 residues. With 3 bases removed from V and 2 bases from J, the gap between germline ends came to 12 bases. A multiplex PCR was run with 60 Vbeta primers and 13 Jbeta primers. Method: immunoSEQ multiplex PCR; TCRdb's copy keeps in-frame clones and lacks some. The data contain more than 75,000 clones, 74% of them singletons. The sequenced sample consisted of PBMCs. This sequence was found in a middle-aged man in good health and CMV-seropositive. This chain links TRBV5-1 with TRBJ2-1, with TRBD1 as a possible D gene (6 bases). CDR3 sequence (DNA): TGCGCCAGCAGCTCACAGGGAAGTACCTACAATGAGCAGTTCTTC. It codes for CASSSQGSTYNEQFF.